Sequencing of this T cell receptor beta chain was carried out in a study of siplizumab effects on memory and regulatory T cells (dated by TCRdb to about 2019). The study in broad terms: The study examined how the anti-CD2 antibody siplizumab affects alloreactive T-cell subsets in allogeneic mixed lymphocyte reactions built from human PBMCs. Summary of the overall study and its limitations: Siplizumab significantly lowered the cumulative frequency of alloreactive sequences that could be traced to unstimulated CD4+ memory T cells. Sequences below about 10^-5 frequency were poorly captured, so only a minor fraction of alloreactive clones could be mapped to unstimulated subsets. Unstimulated naive T cells appeared more diverse than memory T cells, and naive cells seemed to contribute substantially to the alloresponse. The suppressive function of proliferating Tregs from siplizumab cultures was not functionally confirmed. For roughly 80-96% of proliferating CD4+ or CD8+ clones, no naive or memory phenotype could be assigned. In reactions with siplizumab, an average of about 62% of mappable alloreactive CD4+ clones were Treg-derived, compared with around 28% in control reactions.

Sequences SSHAT (CDR1) and FNYEAQ (CDR2) are obtained from the germline V gene (reference sequence). Including cysteine and phenylalanine, the CDR3 has 13 amino acids. CDR3 DNA is the only sequence kept; it has 39 bases, read in frame from the first base. Details on this clone: Its antigen target is currently unknown. Germline is not matched at one junction end, which may reflect a read error.

The library was generated by the immunoSEQ multiplex PCR assay. About 10^5 TCR templates per sample were assayed on the deep sequencing platform. Genomic DNA extracted from sorted T cells was used for TCRbeta CDR3 sequencing. The source study handled its data this way. The R programming language was used for clonal analysis of TCRbeta CDR3 data. Alloreactive CD4+ and CD8+ clones were identified by comparing unstimulated samples to CFSE-low samples taken after the reaction. Alloreactive CD4+ clones were assigned to regulatory or non-regulatory origin by matching sequences to sorted unstimulated Treg and non-Treg repertoires. TCRdb mirrors the immuneACCESS table, restricted to in-frame sequences. Some clones are absent from its copies; in checked studies, under half trace to an unresolved V gene, and the reason for the others is unknown. V and J calls and clone size come straight from that table; D and trimming were deduced from the DNA. This sample lists about 97,000 clones; about nine tenths were detected once. The ten largest clones capture 12% of the sample.

Sorted unstimulated T cells and proliferating T cells recovered from mixed lymphocyte reactions underwent TCRbeta CDR3 sequencing. Fresh whole blood from approximately 10 HLA-typed healthy donors was used to isolate PBMCs. Unstimulated CD4+ non-regulatory T cells were FACS-sorted to map the origin of alloreactive clones. The source is a human donor in good health. The chain is assembled from TRBV7-7 and TRBJ1-1, with the D gene not confidently named. What was sequenced was non-Treg CD4+ T cells sorted from blood. This specimen's cell subset or site label, interpreted: FACS-sorted unstimulated CD4+ non-regulatory T cells. The encoded CDR3 is CASSLQKNTEAFF. The DNA reads as follows: TGTGCTAGCAGCTTACAGAAGAACACTGAAGCTTTCTTT.